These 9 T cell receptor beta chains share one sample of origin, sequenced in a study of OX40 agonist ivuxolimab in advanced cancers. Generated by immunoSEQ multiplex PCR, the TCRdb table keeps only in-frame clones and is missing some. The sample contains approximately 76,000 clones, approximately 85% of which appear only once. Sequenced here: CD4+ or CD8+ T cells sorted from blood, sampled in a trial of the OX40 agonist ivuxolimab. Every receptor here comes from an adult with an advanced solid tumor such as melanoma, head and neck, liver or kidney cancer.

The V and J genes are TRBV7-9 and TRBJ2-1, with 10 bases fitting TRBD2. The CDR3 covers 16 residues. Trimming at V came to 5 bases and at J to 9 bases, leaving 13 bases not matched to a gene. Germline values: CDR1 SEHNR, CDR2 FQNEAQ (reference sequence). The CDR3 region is CASSLASGRGSSEQFF. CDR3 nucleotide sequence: TGTGCCAGCAGCCTCGCTAGCGGGAGAGGAAGTAGTGAGCAGTTCTTC.

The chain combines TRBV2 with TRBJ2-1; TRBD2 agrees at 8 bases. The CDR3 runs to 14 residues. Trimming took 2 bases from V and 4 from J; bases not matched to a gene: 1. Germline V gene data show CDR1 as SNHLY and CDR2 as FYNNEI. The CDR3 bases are TGTGCCAGCAGTGAACTAGCGGGTTACAATGAGCAGTTCTTC. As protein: CASSELAGYNEQFF. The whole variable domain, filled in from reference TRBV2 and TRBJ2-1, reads EPEVTQTPSHQVTQMGQEVILRCVPISNHLYFYWYRQILGQKVEFLVSFYNNEISEKSEIFDDQFSVERPDGSNFTLKIRSTKLEDSAMYFCASSELAGYNEQFFGPGTRLTVL.

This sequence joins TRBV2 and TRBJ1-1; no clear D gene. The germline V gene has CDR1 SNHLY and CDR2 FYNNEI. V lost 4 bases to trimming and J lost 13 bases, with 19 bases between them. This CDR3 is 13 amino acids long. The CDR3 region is CASSVIVSPGGFF. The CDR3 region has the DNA TGTGCCAGCAGTGTCATAGTAAGCCCGGGAGGTTTCTTT.

CDR3 amino acids: CASSLQGRLNTEAFF. CDR3 in DNA: TGTGCCAGCAGCCTACAAGGGCGGCTGAACACTGAAGCTTTCTTT. The V gene is TRBV6-5, the J gene TRBJ1-1; D ambiguous. In germline, CDR1 is MNHEY, CDR2 SVGAGI. The CDR3 runs to 15 residues. Trimming left V 6 bases short and J 0 bases short, with 14 bases between.

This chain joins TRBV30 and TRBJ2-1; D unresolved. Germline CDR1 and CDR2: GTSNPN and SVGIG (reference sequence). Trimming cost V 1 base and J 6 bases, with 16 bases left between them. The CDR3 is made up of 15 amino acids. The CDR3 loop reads CAWSAGASHTNEQFF. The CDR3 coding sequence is TGTGCCTGGAGTGCCGGAGCTTCCCATACCAATGAGCAGTTCTTC.

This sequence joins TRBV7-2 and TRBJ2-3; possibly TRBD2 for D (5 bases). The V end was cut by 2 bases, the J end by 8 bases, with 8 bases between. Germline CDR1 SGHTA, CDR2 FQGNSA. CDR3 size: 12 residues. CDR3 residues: CASSLPGTTQYF. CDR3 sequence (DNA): TGTGCCAGCAGCTTACCGGGAACTACGCAGTATTTT.

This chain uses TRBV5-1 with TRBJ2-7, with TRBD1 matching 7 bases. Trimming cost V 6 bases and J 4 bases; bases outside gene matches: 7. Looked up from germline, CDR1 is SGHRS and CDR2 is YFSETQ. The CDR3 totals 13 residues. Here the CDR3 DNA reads TGCGCCAGCAACCGGGACAGACCTTACGAGCAGTACTTC. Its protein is CASNRDRPYEQYF.

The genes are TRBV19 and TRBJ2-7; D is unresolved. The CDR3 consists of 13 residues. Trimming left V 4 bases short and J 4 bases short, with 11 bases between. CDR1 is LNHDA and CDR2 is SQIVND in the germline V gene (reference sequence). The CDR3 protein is CASSTTMGYEQYF. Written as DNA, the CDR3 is TGTGCCAGTAGTACGACGATGGGGTACGAGCAGTACTTC.

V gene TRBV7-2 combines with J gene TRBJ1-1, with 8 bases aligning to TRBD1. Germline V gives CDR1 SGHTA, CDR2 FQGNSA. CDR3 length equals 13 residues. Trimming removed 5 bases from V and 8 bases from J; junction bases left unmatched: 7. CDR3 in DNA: TGTGCCAGCAGCCCGTGGACAGGGACGGAAGCTTTCTTT. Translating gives CASSPWTGTEAFF.